This passage covers 11 T cell receptor beta chains from one sample sequenced in a study of cytomegalovirus exposure and HLA in healthy donors. The data were produced by immunoSEQ multiplex PCR, yet TCRdb's version contains in-frame clones alone and is incomplete. This table has 150,000 to 200,000 clones, approximately 86% appearing once. The sample comprised PBMCs. These TCRs come from a woman between 18 and 29 years old in good health and CMV-seronegative.

The chain recombines TRBV6-1 with TRBJ2-7, with TRBD1 identical over 7 bases. Looked up from germline, CDR1 is MNHNS and CDR2 is SASEGT. After removal of 3 bases from V and 3 bases from J, the junction contained 5 bases not matched to a gene. There are 14 residues in the CDR3. CDR3 in amino acids: CASSDGTASYEQYF. The CDR3 nucleotides read TGTGCCAGCAGTGACGGGACAGCGAGCTACGAGCAGTACTTC.

The CDR3: CASSQSPPYIGRGEQYF. The CDR3 DNA sequence: TGCGCCAGCAGTCAATCCCCCCCGTACATAGGGCGGGGCGAGCAGTACTTC. The V call is TRBV23-1, the J call TRBJ2-7; D perhaps matches TRBD2 (6 bases). TRBV23-1 is designated an ORF whose function remains uncertain. The CDR3 is made up of 17 amino acids. Trimming removed 0 bases from V and 6 bases from J, with 21 bases in between.

The CDR3 DNA follows: TGTGCCAGCAGATGGGACAGCCGGAACACTGAAGCTTTCTTT. Encoded protein: CASRWDSRNTEAFF. This sequence joins TRBV27 and TRBJ1-1, with 7 positions matching TRBD1. The CDR3 is made up of 14 amino acids. J was trimmed by 1 base and V by 6 bases; bases with no gene match: 5. Per germline, CDR1 MNHEY and CDR2 SMNVEV (reference sequence).

The V and J genes are TRBV28 and TRBJ1-5, with D maybe TRBD1 (6 bases). CDR3 size: 16 residues. Germline V gene lookup returns CDR1 MDHEN and CDR2 SYDVKM. The V and J ends lost 3 bases and 5 bases respectively, with 17 bases between them. DNA for the CDR3: TGTGCCAGCAGTTTCCCCCACAGGGTCCCTTATCAGCCCCAGCATTTT. It is translated as CASSFPHRVPYQPQHF.

The chain employs TRBV11-2 and TRBJ2-7; 7 bases are shared with TRBD2. This CDR3 has 15 amino acids. Looked up from germline, CDR1 is SGHAT and CDR2 is FQNNGV. After removal of 6 bases from V and 3 bases from J, the junction contained 11 bases not matched to a gene. DNA of the CDR3: TGTGCCAGCAGTTCGATCCGACGGGACTACTACGAGCAGTACTTC. Its translation: CASSSIRRDYYEQYF.

The rearrangement links TRBV4-1 to TRBJ1-2; D may be TRBD1 (5 bases). V gave up 9 bases and J gave up 2 bases, with 19 bases separating them. The CDR3 covers 15 residues. Germline V lookup: CDR1 MGHRA, CDR2 YSYEKL. The CDR3 DNA follows: TGCGCCAGTCAGTGGGGCGCAGAGAACAACTATGGCTACACCTTC. Its translation is CASQWGAENNYGYTF.

The J gene is TRBJ1-5, the V gene TRBV7-9; 7 positions match TRBD1. Germline V gives CDR1 SEHNR, CDR2 FQNEAQ (reference sequence). This CDR3 has 14 residues. V lost 5 bases to trimming and J lost 4 bases; unmatched junction nucleotides: 5. For the CDR3, the DNA is TGTGCCAGCAGCCTGACAGGGAATAATCAGCCCCAGCATTTT. Its protein is CASSLTGNNQPQHF. Together with reference TRBV7-9 and TRBJ1-5, the CDR3 gives the full variable domain: DTGVSQNPRHKITKRGQNVTFRCDPISEHNRLYWYRQTLGQGPEFLTYFQNEAQLEKSRLLSDRFSAERPKGSFSTLEIQRTEQGDSAMYLCASSLTGNNQPQHFGDGTRLSIL.

The rearrangement links TRBV7-8 to TRBJ2-7; 7 bases are a match to TRBD2. This CDR3 has 15 amino acids. Unmatched junction bases numbered 9, after V lost 4 bases and J lost 3 bases. In germline, CDR1 is SGHVS, CDR2 FQNEAQ. The DNA for the CDR3 is TGTGCCAGCAGCTCCCAAGGGAGGGCCATCTACGAGCAGTACTTC. It encodes CASSSQGRAIYEQYF.

The chain has TRBV5-6 and TRBJ2-7; 12 bases fit TRBD2. The germline V gene has CDR1 SGHDT and CDR2 YYEEEE. CDR3 length: 18 residues. V trimming: 0 bases; J trimming: 0 bases; junction bases outside the gene matches: 7. CDR3 in amino acids: CASSLVWTSGISSYEQYF. In nucleotides, the CDR3 is TGTGCCAGCAGCTTGGTCTGGACTAGCGGGATCAGCTCCTACGAGCAGTACTTC.

The chain combines TRBV25-1 with TRBJ1-6; the match to TRBD1 covers 7 bases. Trimming cost V 7 bases and J 6 bases; bases outside gene matches: 9. This CDR3 comprises 15 residues. Germline V gene data show CDR1 as MGHDK and CDR2 as SYGVNS. DNA for the CDR3: TGTGCCAGCAACATCGGCGGGACAGCTAATTCACCCCTCCACTTT. Translating it yields CASNIGGTANSPLHF.

This chain uses TRBV9 with TRBJ2-5; 9 bases are shared with TRBD2. V gave up 0 bases and J gave up 3 bases; unmatched junction bases: 3. This CDR3 comprises 15 residues. Germline V gives CDR1 SGDLS, CDR2 YYNGEE. CDR3 nucleotides: TGTGCCAGCAGCGTAGGGTCTAGCGGGAAAGAGACCCAGTACTTC. Translating it yields CASSVGSSGKETQYF.